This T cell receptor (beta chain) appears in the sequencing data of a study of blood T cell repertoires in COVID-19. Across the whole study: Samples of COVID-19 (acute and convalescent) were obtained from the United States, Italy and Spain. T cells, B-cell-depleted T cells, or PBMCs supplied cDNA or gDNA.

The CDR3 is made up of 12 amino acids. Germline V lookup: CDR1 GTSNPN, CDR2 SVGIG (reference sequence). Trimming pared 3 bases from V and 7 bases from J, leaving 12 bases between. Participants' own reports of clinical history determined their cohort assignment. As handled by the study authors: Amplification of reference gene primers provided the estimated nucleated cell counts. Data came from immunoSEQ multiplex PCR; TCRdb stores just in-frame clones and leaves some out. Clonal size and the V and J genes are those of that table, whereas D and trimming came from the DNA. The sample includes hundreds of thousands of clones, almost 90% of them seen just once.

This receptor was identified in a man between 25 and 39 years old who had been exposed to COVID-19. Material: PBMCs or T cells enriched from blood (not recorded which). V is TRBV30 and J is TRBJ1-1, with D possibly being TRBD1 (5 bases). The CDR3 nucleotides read TGTGCCTGGAGAGCGGGGGGATTTGAAGCTTTCTTT. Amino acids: CAWRAGGFEAFF.